This TCR beta chain stems from a study of vaccination effects on CD4 cells after COVID-19. Regarding this clone: The antigen is unknown.

Pools of viral peptides were used by the ViraFEST assay to expand antigen-specific CD4+ T cells ahead of sequencing. The authors isolated CD4+ T cells after 10 days of culture. Nobody among the vaccine recipients had prior SARS-CoV-2 infection (nucleocapsid antibodies were negative). Supplemented with 7.5 to 10 IU/ml IL-2 and approximately 9.7 ug/ml peptides, 2 million to 2.5 million PBMC per well were kept in culture. Germline V lookup: CDR1 MNHEY, CDR2 SMNVEV (reference sequence). Deletions cut 4 bases from V and 7 bases from J, with 22 bases between. This CDR3 contains 16 residues. Findings and caveats of the study: No early post-infection timepoints were available in the study, which also included few convalescent patients.

Data came from immunoSEQ multiplex PCR; TCRdb stores just in-frame clones and leaves some out. The data show more than 35,000 clones, over 65% seen once. This TCR was sampled from a human donor who received a COVID-19 vaccine. Sequenced material: CD4+ T cells from PBMCs cultured with HCoV-OC43 spike peptides, taken before COVID-19 vaccination. Noted subset: HCoV-OC43 spike overlapping peptide pool stimulation. The gene calls are TRBV27 and TRBJ1-2; tentatively, D is TRBD1 (6 bases). The CDR3 loop reads CASSSQSTGKVSGYTF. The DNA for the CDR3 is TGTGCCAGCAGTTCCCAATCTACAGGGAAGGTCAGTGGCTACACCTTC.